This TCR beta chain was documented in a study of beta chain features in type 1 diabetes. Overall study results and limits: Moderate yet significant TCRB CDR3 shortening was seen in Type 1 diabetes patients in all four CD4+ subsets. Cells that show high TCR expression could be over-represented by cDNA sequencing.

Every bit of the isolated RNA underwent reverse transcription, so sequencing read expressed TCRB transcripts. The study sequenced naive, central memory and regulatory T cell samples to an average of around 3.4 million reads. Here immunoSEQ multiplex PCR was the method, and the copy in TCRdb shows in-frame clones only, minus some. The sample includes about 300,000 clones, around an eighth of them seen just once. This CDR3 has 11 residues. The V gene's germline CDR1 is DFQATT and CDR2 SNEGSKA (reference sequence). V was pared by 6 bases and J by 4 bases, with 6 bases between. This clone was recorded a few times. As yet, its antigen is unknown.

The chain uses TRBV20-1 and TRBJ1-4; D gene ambiguous. Sequenced material: naive CD4+ T cells from blood. The receptor was isolated from a young woman with type 1 diabetes. This chain's CDR3 is CSALLNEKLFF. In DNA form, the CDR3 reads TGCAGTGCCCTCCTTAATGAAAAACTGTTTTTT.